The entry below describes one T cell receptor beta chain. The data stem from a study of blood T cell repertoires in COVID-19. The overall study: COVID-19 samples from acute and convalescent phases originated in the United States, Italy and Spain. The analysed material was cDNA or gDNA that came from T cells, B-cell-depleted T cells, or PBMCs.

This CDR3 has 17 amino acids. In germline, CDR1 is SGHRS, CDR2 YFSETQ. Trimming took 4 bases from V and 0 from J, leaving 19 bases between them. Per the authors' pipeline: By means of reference gene primer amplification, nucleated cell counts were estimated. The assay was immunoSEQ multiplex PCR, and TCRdb's table has in-frame clones only and misses some. V and J calls and clone size follow that table, whereas D and trimming were derived from the DNA. The sample lists fewer than 60,000 clones, more than 75% occurring once. Sequencing was done on a sample of peripheral blood. This TCR was recovered from a man aged 50 to 60 with acute or convalescent COVID-19. This chain joins TRBV5-1 and TRBJ1-1, with D perhaps TRBD1 (6 bases). The CDR3 here is CASSGTPGHRLNTEAFF. The CDR3 DNA reads as TGCGCCAGCAGCGGCACCCCGGGACATAGGCTGAACACTGAAGCTTTCTTT.